A selection of T cell receptor beta chains follows, all from one sample in a study of cytomegalovirus exposure and HLA in healthy donors. Some clones are missing from TCRdb's copy, which holds only in-frame ones; the method was immunoSEQ multiplex PCR. This repertoire shows approximately 75,000 clones, more than 65% found once; its top ten account for 18%. Sequenced input: PBMCs. The receptors stem from a man in his 70s in good health and CMV-seropositive. Each CDR3 is given with its conserved first and last residue. Fields, in order: V gene, clone size, D gene, J gene, CDR3 DNA, CDR3 protein. The D gene is left open where the match is weak. Expanded clones get a size class; other rows say once, few or many, or leave the size out.

V: TRBV7-2
size: -
D: TRBD2
J: TRBJ2-7
DNA: TGTGCCAGCAGCCCTGGGGGCGGGAGGGGGTCCTACGAGCAGTACTTC
CDR3: CASSPGGGRGSYEQYF

V: TRBV29-1
size: -
D: -
J: TRBJ2-7
DNA: TGCAGCGCATCAGGGGCCTCCTACGAGCAGTACTTC
CDR3: CSASGASYEQYF

V: TRBV11-1
size: -
D: TRBD1
J: TRBJ2-2
DNA: TGTGCCAGCATCCTCGGACAGGGGGGTACCGGGGAGCTGTTTTTT
CDR3: CASILGQGGTGELFF

V: TRBV6-1
size: -
D: TRBD1
J: TRBJ2-7
DNA: TGTGCCAGCAGGCCGGGACAGGGGTTTTACGAGCAGTACTTC
CDR3: CASRPGQGFYEQYF

V: TRBV6-5
size: few
D: -
J: TRBJ1-4
DNA: TGTGCCAGCAGTTACTCGAACCCAGGGGCCAATGAAAAACTGTTTTTT
CDR3: CASSYSNPGANEKLFF

V: TRBV2
size: once
D: TRBD1
J: TRBJ2-2
DNA: TGTGCCAGCACAACCGACAGGGCCGGGGAGCTGTTTTTT
CDR3: CASTTDRAGELFF

V: TRBV7-9
size: -
D: TRBD1
J: TRBJ2-7
DNA: TGTGCCAGAGAGGCAGGGGGTGTCCACGAGCAGTACTTC
CDR3: CAREAGGVHEQYF

V: TRBV7-3
size: -
D: TRBD2
J: TRBJ2-3
DNA: TGTGCCAGCAGCTTAAATGCGGGGGCAGATACGCAGTATTTT
CDR3: CASSLNAGADTQYF

V: TRBV5-1
size: medium-sized
D: -
J: TRBJ1-1
DNA: TGCGCCAGCAGCTCCTACCTTGACACTGAAGCTTTCTTT
CDR3: CASSSYLDTEAFF

V: TRBV10-1
size: -
D: TRBD2
J: TRBJ2-1
DNA: TGCGCCAGCAGTGAAGGACTAGGCAATGAGCAGTTCTTC
CDR3: CASSEGLGNEQFF

V: TRBV15
size: -
D: -
J: TRBJ1-2
DNA: TGTGCCACCAGCAGAGGTAGGGACATGAGCTATGGCTACACCTTC
CDR3: CATSRGRDMSYGYTF

V: TRBV19
size: -
D: TRBD1
J: TRBJ1-5
DNA: TGTGCCAGTAGGGACAGGGCGAACCCTAATCAGCCCCAGCATTTT
CDR3: CASRDRANPNQPQHF

V: TRBV30
size: -
D: TRBD2
J: TRBJ2-7
DNA: TGTGCCTGGCGAAGACTAGCAGGCTCCTACGAGCAGTACTTC
CDR3: CAWRRLAGSYEQYF